The 4 T cell receptor beta chains in this list originate from one sample, sequenced in a study of shared clonotypes between healthy human individuals. The protocol was immunoSEQ multiplex PCR, while the TCRdb copy is restricted to in-frame clones and leaves out a portion. The data hold more than 2,000,000 clones, with 85% to 95% observed a single time. Sequencing was performed on naive CD4+ T cells from PBMCs. Subset indicated: CD45RA+ positively selected. The receptors shown here come from a man aged 18 to 35 in good health. Some clones in this sample may be carry-over from other donors' samples.

J is TRBJ2-6 and V is TRBV2, with D perhaps being TRBD1 or TRBD2 (6 bases each). CDR3 size: 14 residues. The germline V and J ends were trimmed by 6 bases and 4 bases, with 10 bases remaining between them. In germline, CDR1 is SNHLY, CDR2 FYNNEI. CDR3 DNA: TGTGCCAGCAGGTCGGGGGCCGGGGCCAACGTCCTGACTTTC. This encodes CASRSGAGANVLTF.

A remark on this clone: The sample carries other DNA sequences with the same CDR3. V usage is TRBV18 and J usage is TRBJ2-2, with 7 nucleotides matching TRBD1. The germline V gene has CDR1 KGHSH and CDR2 LQKENI. Unmatched junction bases numbered 3, after V lost 1 base and J lost 1 base. The length of the CDR3 is 16 residues. DNA for the CDR3: TGTGCCAGCTCACCACAGGGGGCTCTGAACACCGGGGAGCTGTTTTTT. It translates to CASSPQGALNTGELFF.

This clone occurred once. The chain carries TRBV27 and TRBJ2-7, with TRBD1 as a possible D gene (6 bases). This CDR3 is built from 14 residues. Trimming shortened V by 5 bases and J by 3 bases, and 14 bases separated the two germline ends. The V gene's germline CDR1 is MNHEY and CDR2 SMNVEV (reference sequence). CDR3 protein: CASSEGVPVYEQYF. In DNA, the CDR3 is TGTGCCAGCAGTGAGGGGGTTCCCGTCTACGAGCAGTACTTC.

The chain carries TRBV29-1 and TRBJ2-3; 7 nucleotides match TRBD1. Germline V gene sequence: CDR1 SQVTM, CDR2 ANQGSEA. The trim removed 6 bases at V and 4 bases at J, leaving 13 bases unmatched. This CDR3 is 15 amino acids long. The CDR3 sequence: CSVQGDSPRADTQYF. CDR3 DNA sequence: TGCAGCGTCCAGGGGGACAGCCCAAGGGCAGATACGCAGTATTTT.